This T cell receptor (beta chain) is from a study of cytomegalovirus exposure and HLA in healthy donors (dated by TCRdb to 2016 to 2017). Notes on the research overall: A later analysis indicated that the 120 validation repertoires were generated on the platform also employed for the roughly 650 repertoires of the first cohort. Besides the first cohort of 666 subjects, a separate validation cohort made up of roughly 130 different subjects was used. To predict cytomegalovirus infection status, the study combined high-throughput TCR immunosequencing, statistical association of individual TCRs with disease status, and machine learning. The aim of the study was to test whether cataloging public T cell receptors could identify signatures of past pathogen exposure. Broader findings and caveats from the paper: A few of the identified cytomegalovirus-associated TCR beta chains were confirmed in vitro to be specific for cytomegalovirus antigens. Of the cluster scores, around 95% were above 0 in a later analysis, which found that TCRs clustered in the first cohort also tended to co-occur in the 95 to 150 validation repertoires. The authors suggested that the approach could potentially be generalized to other disease states and immunological phenotypes. In the study, 164 TCR beta chains were listed as associated with cytomegalovirus. In both the original and validation cohorts, the classifier was reported to diagnose cytomegalovirus status with high specificity and sensitivity. While some public TCRs were present in many individuals, most TCR sequences turned up only very rarely across donors. A later analysis lacked HLA typing for the validation cohort, so it scored co-occurrence in that cohort across all 130 or so repertoires.

The donors belonged to the validation cohort of under 150 subjects, which was separate from the approximately 700-subject first cohort. The germline V gene yields SGHRS for CDR1 and YFSETQ for CDR2. The junction shows trimming of 4 bases on V and 4 bases on J, and the gene matches do not reach 11 bases of it. The cysteine opens and the phenylalanine closes a CDR3 of 15 amino acids. The CDR3 DNA has 45 bases and is translated from base 1. Regarding this clone: Its cognate antigen has yet to be identified. It has no much larger one-base neighbor in the sample; base qualities were not kept.

Libraries were prepared through the immunoSEQ multiplex PCR assay. Processing in the source paper ran as follows. A statistical classification framework was developed to diagnose cytomegalovirus status using the catalog of TCR beta chain sequences. As stored in TCRdb, this immuneACCESS dataset retains in-frame rearrangements with V and J assigned. A fraction of the clones does not appear; measured against another copy, unresolved V genes explain less than half of the discrepancy, and the remainder lacks a known reason. The DNA was the basis for D and trimming; V, J and clone size are from that table. This sample is represented by 300,000 to 400,000 clones; around 86% of them were singletons. The ten largest account for roughly 0.82% of the sample.

Material for sequencing was PBMCs. This clonotype was obtained from a woman younger than 35 in good health and CMV-seronegative. The receptor chain draws on TRBV5-1 and TRBJ2-7; 7 bases in the middle match TRBD2. The CDR3 in this case is CASSAGTITGYEQYF. The bases are TGCGCCAGCAGCGCGGGGACTATCACCGGATACGAGCAGTACTTC.